This T cell receptor (beta chain) was obtained from a study of CD8 T cells in Susac syndrome. Sequencing of TCR beta covered CD8+ and CD4+ T cells obtained from blood. Treatment-naive patients with stable or active relapsing-remitting disease served as multiple sclerosis controls. RNA in amounts of roughly 0.45 to 1 ug was reverse transcribed with random hexamers. TCRdb reprocessed the immunoSEQ multiplex PCR reads with MiXCR, giving one entry per CDR3 protein. The sample contains 100,000 to 150,000 distinct CDR3 sequences, approximately 79% of which appear only once. Germline CDR1 reads LNHDA; CDR2 reads SQIVND (reference sequence). The CDR3 loop spans 12 amino acids. V shed 6 bases and J shed 9 bases, with 12 bases lying between them.

The sample was CD8+ T cells from PBMCs. This clonotype was sampled from a human donor with multiple sclerosis. The rearrangement joins TRBV19 to TRBJ1-5; tentatively, D is TRBD1 (6 bases). DNA of the CDR3: TGTGCCAGTAGGCCCGGGGGCTCGCCCCAGCATTTT. It translates to CASRPGGSPQHF.